This TCR beta chain is drawn from a study of cytomegalovirus exposure and HLA in healthy donors. Details on this clone: No antigen is known for it.

Germline CDR1 and CDR2: SNHLY and FYNNEI. This CDR3 contains 13 residues. V lost 6 bases and J 6 bases, leaving 14 bases between the germline ends. The PCR was carried out with 60 Vbeta primers and 13 Jbeta primers. TCRdb keeps only in-frame clones here, not all; method: immunoSEQ multiplex PCR. The repertoire includes under 200,000 clones, almost 80% of them detected once, and around 15% sits in the top ten. General observations from the study: In a later analysis, TCR association rates varied by HLA locus: DRB1 most, HLA-C fewest. The availability of immune exposure information extended only to CMV serostatus. Altogether, around 160 TCR beta chains were recorded as cytomegalovirus-associated. Researchers left out some V segments, among them TRBV6-2 and TRBV6-3, as indistinguishable.

This TCR was recovered from a man in his fifties or sixties in good health and CMV-seropositive. The chain is built from TRBV2 and TRBJ1-1; tentative D call: TRBD1 (5 bases). The source material was PBMCs. The CDR3 DNA follows: TGTGCCAGCAGGACAGTTAAGTCCTCTGAAGCTTTCTTT. Amino acid sequence: CASRTVKSSEAFF.